Following are 10 T cell receptor beta chains from one sample sequenced in a study of blood T cell repertoires in COVID-19 (dated by TCRdb to between 2020 and 2021). Libraries were made using the immunoSEQ multiplex PCR assay. Here the immuneACCESS table is served through TCRdb, limited to in-frame sequences with V and J called. Missing clones are a known gap in these copies; in checked studies unresolved V genes cover under half, and the rest lacks a known reason. The sample records approximately 280,000 clones, almost 85% of which are singletons. The top ten clones comprise approximately 5.1% of the sample. The sequenced sample consisted of peripheral blood. The receptors were sampled from a man aged 50 or older with active or convalescent COVID-19.

The chain employs TRBV7-9 and TRBJ2-3; 14 nucleotides align to TRBD2. V lost 5 bases to trimming and J lost 3 bases; unmatched junction nucleotides: 4. CDR1 and CDR2 from the germline V gene are SEHNR and FQNEAQ (reference sequence). The CDR3 contains 16 residues. The CDR3 nucleotides read TGTGCCAGCAGCACGGGGACTAGCGGGAGAACAGATACGCAGTATTTT. This translates into CASSTGTSGRTDTQYF. Using reference TRBV7-9 and TRBJ2-3 for the parts outside the CDR3, the full variable domain is DTGVSQNPRHKITKRGQNVTFRCDPISEHNRLYWYRQTLGQGPEFLTYFQNEAQLEKSRLLSDRFSAERPKGSFSTLEIQRTEQGDSAMYLCASSTGTSGRTDTQYFGPGTRLTVL.

V and J are TRBV10-3 and TRBJ1-1; 7 positions agree with TRBD1. The V segment lost 8 bases and the J segment 1 base; nucleotides outside the gene matches: 4. The V gene's germline CDR1 is ENHRY and CDR2 SYGVKD. The CDR3 is 13 amino acids. The CDR3 DNA sequence: TGTGCCATCTCTAGACAGGGGAACACTGAAGCTTTCTTT. As protein: CAISRQGNTEAFF.

The rearrangement links TRBV2 to TRBJ2-7; 9 positions match TRBD2. J gave up 2 bases and V 8 bases, and 7 bases lay outside the gene matches. The germline V gene encodes CDR1 SNHLY and CDR2 FYNNEI. The CDR3 has 14 residues. The CDR3 DNA reads TGTGCCAGCCTTAGCGGGAGAGGTCCCTACGAGCAGTACTTC. As protein: CASLSGRGPYEQYF. The full variable domain, with the rest looked up from reference TRBV2 and TRBJ2-7, is EPEVTQTPSHQVTQMGQEVILRCVPISNHLYFYWYRQILGQKVEFLVSFYNNEISEKSEIFDDQFSVERPDGSNFTLKIRSTKLEDSAMYFCASLSGRGPYEQYFGPGTRLTVT.

Points on this clone: Other nucleotide sequences from this sample produce the same CDR3. CDR3 DNA: TGTGCCAGTAGCCGACTAGCGGGAAACACCGGGGAGCTGTTTTTT. Encoded protein: CASSRLAGNTGELFF. The rearrangement links TRBV19 to TRBJ2-2; 11 bases are shared with TRBD2. The CDR3 length is 15 residues. Germline V gives CDR1 LNHDA, CDR2 SQIVND (reference sequence). J was trimmed by 2 bases and V by 6 bases; bases with no gene match: 2.

The chain joins TRBV30 to TRBJ2-7; 10 bases match TRBD1. The CDR3 is 14 residues long. CDR1 is GTSNPN and CDR2 is SVGIG in the germline V gene (reference sequence). Trimming took 6 bases from V and 7 from J; bases not matched to a gene: 12. The CDR3 loop reads CACTRQGATGEQYF. The CDR3 DNA reads as TGTGCCTGTACCCGACAGGGGGCTACGGGGGAGCAGTACTTC.

The genes are TRBV11-2 and TRBJ2-3, with 7 bases matching TRBD1. The CDR3 extends over 14 amino acids. The germline V gene encodes CDR1 SGHAT and CDR2 FQNNGV. V trimming: 6 bases; J trimming: 6 bases; junction bases outside the gene matches: 9. CDR3 region: CASSLGGALDTQYF. The DNA for the CDR3 is TGTGCCAGCAGTCTAGGGGGCGCATTGGATACGCAGTATTTT.

The genes are TRBV6-2 or TRBV6-3 and TRBJ1-5; no clear D gene. CDR1 and CDR2 (germline): MNHEY, SVGEGT. V lost 0 bases and J 9 bases, leaving 15 bases between the germline ends. The CDR3 extends over 15 amino acids. CDR3 coding DNA: TGTGCCAGCAGTTACTCGAAGGGATTTCGGGGGCCCCAGCATTTT. Its translation: CASSYSKGFRGPQHF.

The sample holds one count of this clone. The chain joins TRBV6-1 to TRBJ1-2, with TRBD1 identical over 8 bases. The CDR3 spans 16 residues. Germline CDR1 and CDR2: MNHNS and SASEGT. After removal of 4 bases from V and 4 bases from J, the junction contained 11 bases not matched to a gene. In DNA form, the CDR3 reads TGTGCCAGCAGTGCAGGGGGCCTCAGACCCATCTATGGCTACACCTTC. Its translation: CASSAGGLRPIYGYTF.

This clone was found a few times. CDR3 bases: TGTGCCACCAGTGATTTCACCCAGGGTGAAGCTTTCTTT. Translated, it gives CATSDFTQGEAFF. The rearrangement joins TRBV24-1 to TRBJ1-1; a weak D match, TRBD1 (5 bases). V gave up 1 base and J gave up 7 bases, with 9 bases separating them. This CDR3 region has 13 residues. CDR1 and CDR2 (germline): KGHDR, SFDVKD.

CDR3 DNA: TGTGCCAGCAGTTTACTCCCGGGGGGTAATTACAATGAGCAGTTCTTC. Translated: CASSLLPGGNYNEQFF. V gene TRBV27 combines with J gene TRBJ2-1; 7 nucleotides align to TRBD2. Germline loops: CDR1 MNHEY, CDR2 SMNVEV (reference sequence). Trimming cost V 2 bases and J 4 bases; bases outside gene matches: 8. The CDR3 contains 16 residues.